The 26 T cell receptor beta chains listed next were all sequenced from one sample in a study of cytomegalovirus exposure and HLA in healthy donors. PCR employed 60 Vbeta and 13 Jbeta primers. Libraries were prepared by immunoSEQ multiplex PCR; TCRdb keeps only in-frame clonotypes and omits some of them. This repertoire includes about 72,000 clones. Sequenced sample: PBMCs. These receptors came from a man aged 35 to 55 in good health and CMV-seronegative.

J is TRBJ1-2 and V is TRBV6-5; D ambiguous. Germline assignment: CDR1 MNHEY and CDR2 SVGAGI. Deletions cut 6 bases from V and 5 bases from J, with 10 bases between. The CDR3 length is 12 residues. CDR3 protein: CASSHERYGYTF. The CDR3 nucleotides are TGTGCCAGCAGCCACGAACGGTATGGCTACACCTTC.

The chain joins TRBV29-1 to TRBJ1-2; possible D gene TRBD1, 5 bases. Germline loops: CDR1 SQVTM, CDR2 ANQGSEA. The CDR3 contains 11 residues. V was pared by 7 bases and J by 8 bases, with 14 bases between. The CDR3 protein is CSAVTVRGYTF. DNA of the CDR3: TGCAGCGCCGTGACAGTCAGAGGCTACACCTTC.

This sequence joins TRBV6-1 and TRBJ1-6; 8 bases line up with TRBD1. This CDR3 is 14 amino acids long. Per the germline V gene, CDR1 is MNHNS and CDR2 is SASEGT. Germline trimming cut 6 bases from V and 9 bases from J; bases unmatched to any gene: 7. CDR3 nucleotides: TGTGCCAGCAGAGCAGGGGGCATGGGTTCACCCCTCCACTTT. Translation gives CASRAGGMGSPLHF.

The chain is built from TRBV15 and TRBJ1-1; D is possibly TRBD1 (6 bases). In germline, CDR1 is LNHNV, CDR2 YYDKDF (reference sequence). V shed 2 bases and J shed 6 bases, with 16 bases lying between them. The CDR3 is made up of 15 amino acids. The CDR3 DNA follows: TGTGCCACCAGCAGATCTGAGGTACAGGGCCCTGAAGCTTTCTTT. It encodes CATSRSEVQGPEAFF.

The genes are TRBV19 and TRBJ2-1; D unresolved. This CDR3 has 14 amino acids. The V and J ends lost 8 bases and 4 bases respectively, with 15 bases between them. Germline CDR1 is LNHDA and CDR2 is SQIVND (reference sequence). The CDR3, as DNA: TGTGCCAGTGGTCGCGGCCAAACATACAATGAGCAGTTCTTC. This translates into CASGRGQTYNEQFF. Combining the CDR3 with reference TRBV19 and TRBJ2-1 gives the whole variable domain DGGITQSPKYLFRKEGQNVTLSCEQNLNHDAMYWYRQDPGQGLRLIYYSQIVNDFQKGDIAEGYSVSREKKESFPLTVTSAQKNPTAFYLCASGRGQTYNEQFFGPGTRLTVL.

In nucleotides, the CDR3 is TGTGCCAGCTCACGCCGGATGGGACAAGGGGCGAGCACCGGGGAGCTGTTTTTT. Its translation: CASSRRMGQGASTGELFF. This chain connects TRBV18 to TRBJ2-2; tentatively, D is TRBD1 (6 bases). The V end was cut by 4 bases, the J end by 4 bases, with 22 bases between. CDR3 length: 18 amino acids. The germline gives CDR1 KGHSH, CDR2 LQKENI.

For this clone: Sequence at one end of the junction differs from germline and may be a read error. The chain joins TRBV7-7 to TRBJ1-3; D uncertain. The length of the CDR3 is 15 residues. Germline V gene sequence: CDR1 SSHAT, CDR2 FNYEAQ (reference sequence). CDR3 region: CASSFGPSSGNTIYF. The DNA for the CDR3 is TGTGCTAGCAGCTTTGGGCCAAGCTCAGGAAACACCATATATTTT.

The rearrangement uses TRBV5-1 and TRBJ2-5; D is possibly TRBD1 (6 bases). Germline CDR1 reads SGHRS; CDR2 reads YFSETQ. This CDR3 has 16 amino acids. V was pared by 1 base and J by 5 bases, with 18 bases between. DNA for the CDR3: TGCGCCAGCAGCTTGCCCGTGGCAGGGGTTGGGGAGACCCAGTACTTC. It yields the protein CASSLPVAGVGETQYF.

V is TRBV19 and J is TRBJ1-6, with 9 bases aligning to TRBD1. V dropped 5 bases and J dropped 10; count of bases not matched to a gene: 6. CDR3 size: 14 residues. CDR1 is LNHDA and CDR2 is SQIVND in the germline V gene (reference sequence). CDR3 residues: CASSSGTGSSPLHF. CDR3 nucleotides: TGTGCCAGTAGTTCGGGGACAGGGAGCTCACCCCTCCACTTT.

The rearrangement uses TRBV5-1 and TRBJ1-1; D is ambiguous. CDR3 length: 16 residues. Trimming removed 4 bases from V and 0 bases from J, with 16 bases in between. Germline CDR1 is SGHRS and CDR2 is YFSETQ. CDR3: CASSERASRMNTEAFF. The CDR3 region has the DNA TGCGCCAGCAGCGAGAGGGCGAGTAGAATGAACACTGAAGCTTTCTTT.

The V and J genes are TRBV7-2 and TRBJ1-1; no clear D. CDR1 and CDR2 (germline): SGHTA, FQGNSA. V lost 2 bases to trimming and J lost 1 base, with 8 bases between them. CDR3 length: 14 amino acids. This chain's CDR3 is CASSLSLRNTEAFF. In nucleotides, the CDR3 is TGTGCCAGCAGCTTAAGCCTAAGGAACACTGAAGCTTTCTTT.

In DNA, the CDR3 is TGCGCCAGCAGCTCCCAACCGGACAGGGGGCGTCTAAACTATGGCTACACCTTC. It specifies CASSSQPDRGRLNYGYTF. The J gene is TRBJ1-2, the V gene TRBV5-1, with TRBD1 matching over 11 bases. The CDR3 is made up of 18 amino acids. V was clipped by 3 bases and J by 2 bases; unmatched bases: 12. Germline V CDR1 and CDR2: SGHRS, YFSETQ.

This rearrangement joins TRBV18 to TRBJ1-4; D perhaps matches TRBD1 (5 bases). Germline V gene data show CDR1 as KGHSH and CDR2 as LQKENI. Trimming left V 3 bases short and J 4 bases short, with 15 bases between. This CDR3 has 16 residues. The CDR3 coding sequence is TGTGCCAGCTCACCGGGGCCAGCGAGAGGTAATGAAAAACTGTTTTTT. This sequence encodes CASSPGPARGNEKLFF.

This rearrangement joins TRBV6-5 to TRBJ1-2; 8 bases fit TRBD1. V shed 0 bases, J shed 8 bases, and the junction held 8 bases outside the gene matches. This CDR3 spans 15 amino acids. Germline CDR1 and CDR2: MNHEY and SVGAGI. CDR3 region: CASSYSSTDRVGYTF. CDR3 DNA sequence: TGTGCCAGCAGTTACTCGAGTACGGACAGGGTGGGCTACACCTTC.

The V call is TRBV5-1, the J call TRBJ2-3, with D possibly being TRBD2 (5 bases). CDR1 is SGHRS, CDR2 YFSETQ, per germline. V was clipped by 0 bases and J by 3 bases, with 11 bases between them. The CDR3 is made up of 15 amino acids. The CDR3 DNA sequence: TGCGCCAGCAGCTTGGCCGACTCGGGGACAGATACGCAGTATTTT. It is translated as CASSLADSGTDTQYF.

V is TRBV2 and J is TRBJ1-6; 9 bases map to TRBD1. J lost 6 bases, V lost 6 bases, and 6 bases had no gene match. Germline V gene lookup returns CDR1 SNHLY and CDR2 FYNNEI. The CDR3 length is 15 residues. CDR3 residues: CASRVTGGVNSPLHF. The DNA for the CDR3 is TGTGCCAGCAGGGTGACAGGGGGAGTTAATTCACCCCTCCACTTT. The full variable domain, its missing parts supplied by reference TRBV2 and TRBJ1-6, is EPEVTQTPSHQVTQMGQEVILRCVPISNHLYFYWYRQILGQKVEFLVSFYNNEISEKSEIFDDQFSVERPDGSNFTLKIRSTKLEDSAMYFCASRVTGGVNSPLHFGNGTRLTVT.

The chain recombines TRBV28 with TRBJ2-6; D is undetermined. Germline CDR1 is MDHEN and CDR2 is SYDVKM. The CDR3 contains 14 residues. The V end lost 5 bases, the J end lost 0 bases, and 5 bases lay between the germline ends. The CDR3 region is CASSPRSGANVLTF. In nucleotides, the CDR3 is TGTGCCAGCAGTCCGCGCTCTGGGGCCAACGTCCTGACTTTC. The whole variable domain, filled in from reference TRBV28 and TRBJ2-6, reads DVKVTQSSRYLVKRTGEKVFLECVQDMDHENMFWYRQDPGLGLRLIYFSYDVKMKEKGDIPEGYSVSREKKERFSLILESASTNQTSMYLCASSPRSGANVLTFGAGSRLTVL.

The chain is built from TRBV7-6 and TRBJ1-4, with 8 bases aligning to TRBD1. Trimming took 1 base from V and 4 from J; bases not matched to a gene: 8. The CDR3 extends over 17 amino acids. Germline V gene lookup returns CDR1 SGHVS and CDR2 FNYEAQ. CDR3 DNA sequence: TGTGCCAGCAGCTTAGGAAGGTCAGGGGGCCGTAATGAAAAACTGTTTTTT. It specifies CASSLGRSGGRNEKLFF.

V and J are TRBV25-1 and TRBJ2-1; D remains ambiguous. Trimming pared 0 bases from V and 4 bases from J, leaving 13 bases between. Per the germline V gene, CDR1 is MGHDK and CDR2 is SYGVNS. This CDR3 region has 16 residues. CDR3 in DNA: TGTGCCAGCAGTGAATATAGCCTGAATGGATACAATGAGCAGTTCTTC. Amino acid sequence: CASSEYSLNGYNEQFF.

The chain is built from TRBV28 and TRBJ1-2, with 8 bases fitting TRBD1. There are 15 residues in the CDR3. Trimming at V came to 8 bases and at J to 6 bases, leaving 14 bases not matched to a gene. Germline V lookup: CDR1 MDHEN, CDR2 SYDVKM. CDR3: CASETLSRGRNGYTF. The CDR3 coding sequence is TGTGCCAGCGAAACCTTAAGCAGGGGGCGGAATGGCTACACCTTC.

This chain joins TRBV6-4 and TRBJ2-3; 9 bases are a match to TRBD1. Germline CDR1 is MRHNA and CDR2 is SNTAGT. This CDR3 has 15 amino acids. Trimming took 2 bases from V and 1 from J; bases not matched to a gene: 1. The CDR3 protein is CASSDRDRGTDTQYF. Here the CDR3 DNA reads TGTGCCAGCAGTGACCGGGACAGGGGCACAGATACGCAGTATTTT.

The chain joins TRBV9 to TRBJ1-2; unclear D gene. V was trimmed by 0 bases and J by 3 bases, leaving 9 bases between them. The V gene's germline CDR1 is SGDLS and CDR2 YYNGEE. This CDR3 has 14 residues. This CDR3 is CASSVDRRDYGYTF. The CDR3 DNA reads TGTGCCAGCAGCGTAGATAGGAGGGACTATGGCTACACCTTC.

The V gene is TRBV6-5, the J gene TRBJ2-2, with a tentative D call TRBD1 (6 bases). The CDR3 runs 15 residues. The germline V gene has CDR1 MNHEY and CDR2 SVGAGI. Trimming removed 3 bases from V and 7 bases from J, with 15 bases in between. The CDR3 coding sequence is TGTGCCAGCAGTTATTTGGGCAGGGGTGGCGGGGAGCTGTTTTTT. Its translation: CASSYLGRGGGELFF.

The chain is built from TRBV5-1 and TRBJ2-7; tentative D call: TRBD2 (6 bases). The CDR3 spans 15 residues. V shed 0 bases and J shed 6 bases, with 16 bases lying between them. Germline-derived CDR1 and CDR2 are SGHRS and YFSETQ. CDR3 DNA: TGCGCCAGCAGCTTGGCACCCCTTAAGGAGGGCGAGCAGTACTTC. Translation gives CASSLAPLKEGEQYF. The full variable domain, rest sourced from reference TRBV5-1 and TRBJ2-7, is KAGVTQTPRYLIKTRGQQVTLSCSPISGHRSVSWYQQTPGQGLQFLFEYFSETQRNKGNFPGRFSGRQFSNSRSEMNVSTLELGDSALYLCASSLAPLKEGEQYFGPGTRLTVT.

The rearrangement links TRBV11-2 to TRBJ1-5; maybe TRBD1 (5 bases). Germline CDR1 is SGHAT and CDR2 is FQNNGV. This CDR3 has 14 amino acids. Trimming stripped 1 base from V and 4 bases from J, with 8 bases between. CDR3 nucleotide sequence: TGTGCCAGCAGCTTAGCAGGGAAGAATCAGCCCCAGCATTTT. Residues: CASSLAGKNQPQHF.

This chain connects TRBV9 to TRBJ2-2; D is possibly TRBD1 (5 bases). Germline V lookup: CDR1 SGDLS, CDR2 YYNGEE. Trimming pared 5 bases from V and 7 bases from J, leaving 30 bases between. CDR3 length: 19 residues. The CDR3: CASSGPSDKGSVNGGELFF. As DNA, the CDR3 is TGTGCCAGCAGTGGCCCTTCGGACAAGGGTTCCGTTAATGGCGGGGAGCTGTTTTTT.